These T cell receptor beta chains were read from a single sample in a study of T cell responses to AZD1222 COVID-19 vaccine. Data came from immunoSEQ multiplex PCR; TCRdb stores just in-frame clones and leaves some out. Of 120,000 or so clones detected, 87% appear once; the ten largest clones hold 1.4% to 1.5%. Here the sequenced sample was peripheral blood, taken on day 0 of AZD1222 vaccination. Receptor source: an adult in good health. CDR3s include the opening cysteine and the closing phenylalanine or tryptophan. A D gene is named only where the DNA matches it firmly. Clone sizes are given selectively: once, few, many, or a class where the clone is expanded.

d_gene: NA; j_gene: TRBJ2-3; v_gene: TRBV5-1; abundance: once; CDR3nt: TGCGCCAGCAGCCCTACAACTAGCACAGATACGCAGTATTTT; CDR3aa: CASSPTTSTDTQYF
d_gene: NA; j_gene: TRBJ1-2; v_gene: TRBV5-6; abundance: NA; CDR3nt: TGTGCCAGCAGCCTCTTCGTTAGGGGGGGTTTTAACTATGGCTACACCTTC; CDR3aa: CASSLFVRGGFNYGYTF
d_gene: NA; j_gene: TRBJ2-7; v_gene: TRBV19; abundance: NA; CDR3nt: TGTGCCAGTAGTATACGGAATGGGGGCTCCTACGAGCAGTACTTC; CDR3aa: CASSIRNGGSYEQYF
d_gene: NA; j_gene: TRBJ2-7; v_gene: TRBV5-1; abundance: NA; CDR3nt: TGCGCCAGCAGCTTGGTTAGCGGCTACGAGCAGTACTTC; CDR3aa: CASSLVSGYEQYF
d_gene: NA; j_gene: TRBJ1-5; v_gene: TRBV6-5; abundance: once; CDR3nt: TGTGCCAGCAGGTCCGGAGGGGGCAATCAGCCCCAGCATTTT; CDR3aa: CASRSGGGNQPQHF
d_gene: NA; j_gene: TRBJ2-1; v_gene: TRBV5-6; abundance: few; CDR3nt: TGTGCCAGCAGCCGGGGGGCCTCCTACAATGAGCAGTTCTTC; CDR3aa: CASSRGASYNEQFF
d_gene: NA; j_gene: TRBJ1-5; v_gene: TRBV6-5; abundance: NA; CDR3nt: TGTGCCAGCCGGGAGGAGGGATCAGGATCCCAGCATTTT; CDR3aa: CASREEGSGSQHF
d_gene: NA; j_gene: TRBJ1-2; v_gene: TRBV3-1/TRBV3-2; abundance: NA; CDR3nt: TGTGCCAGCAGCCCCAGGGATGGAGATGGCTACACCTTC; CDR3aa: CASSPRDGDGYTF
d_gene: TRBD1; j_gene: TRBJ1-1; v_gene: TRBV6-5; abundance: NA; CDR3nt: TGTGCCAGCAGACAAGACAGGGCCACTGAAGCTTTCTTT; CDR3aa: CASRQDRATEAFF
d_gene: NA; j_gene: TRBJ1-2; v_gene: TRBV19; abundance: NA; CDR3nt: TGTGCCAGTAGTATAGTGCCGGGGGCCGGGCGCGGCTATGGCTACACCTTC; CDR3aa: CASSIVPGAGRGYGYTF
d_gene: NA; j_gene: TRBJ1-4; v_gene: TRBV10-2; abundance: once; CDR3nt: TGCGCCAGCAGTACACAGGGAGGCGGTAATGAAAAACTGTTTTTT; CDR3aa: CASSTQGGGNEKLFF
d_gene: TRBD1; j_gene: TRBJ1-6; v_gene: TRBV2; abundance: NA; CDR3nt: TGTGCCAGCAGCTGGACAGGGAATTCACCCCTCCACTTT; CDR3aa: CASSWTGNSPLHF
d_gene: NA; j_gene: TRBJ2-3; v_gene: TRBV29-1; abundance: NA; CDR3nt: TGCAGCGTTGAGGCTAGCCTAAGCACAGATACGCAGTATTTT; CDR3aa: CSVEASLSTDTQYF
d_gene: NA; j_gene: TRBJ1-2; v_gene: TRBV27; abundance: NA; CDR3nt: TGTGCCAGCACCTCCCTGGGGGGAAGCAACTATGGCTACACCTTC; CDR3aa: CASTSLGGSNYGYTF
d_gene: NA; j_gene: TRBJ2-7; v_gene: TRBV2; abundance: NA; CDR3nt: TGTGCCAGCAGCGAACCCTTCGATTACGAGCAGTACTTC; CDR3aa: CASSEPFDYEQYF
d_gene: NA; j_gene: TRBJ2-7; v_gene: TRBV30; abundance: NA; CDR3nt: TGTGCCTTGGGTCGGGGTCAGGACGAGCAGTACTTC; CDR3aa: CALGRGQDEQYF
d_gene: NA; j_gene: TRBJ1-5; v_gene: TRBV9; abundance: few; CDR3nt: TGTGCCAGCAGCCCTACAGGAGCGAGCAATCAGCCCCAGCATTTT; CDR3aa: CASSPTGASNQPQHF
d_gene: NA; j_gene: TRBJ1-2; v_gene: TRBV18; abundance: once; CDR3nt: TGTGCCAGCTCCCCGACGCAAGAATATGGCTACACCTTC; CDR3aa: CASSPTQEYGYTF
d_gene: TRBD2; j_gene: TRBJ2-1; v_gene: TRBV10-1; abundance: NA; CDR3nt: TGCGCCAGCATTGGGAAACTAGCGGGGGGTTATTGTCCAGAGTACAATGAGCAGTTCTTC; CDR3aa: CASIGKLAGGYCPEYNEQFF
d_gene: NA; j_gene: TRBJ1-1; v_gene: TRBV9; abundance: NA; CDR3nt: TGTGCCAGCAGCCCTCGGACGGGCACTGAAGCTTTCTTT; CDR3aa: CASSPRTGTEAFF
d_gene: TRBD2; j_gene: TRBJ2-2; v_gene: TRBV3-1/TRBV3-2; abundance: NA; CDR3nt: TGTGCCAGCAGCCAACGCGGGGGGGCGGACACCGGGGAGCTGTTTTTT; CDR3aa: CASSQRGGADTGELFF
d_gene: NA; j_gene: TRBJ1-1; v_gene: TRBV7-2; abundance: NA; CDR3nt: TGTGCCAGCAGTTCAGTGGACTGGAGGACATTACTGAACACTGAAGCTTTCTTT; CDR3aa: CASSSVDWRTLLNTEAFF
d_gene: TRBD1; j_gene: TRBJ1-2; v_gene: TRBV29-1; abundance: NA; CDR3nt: TGCAGCGTTGAAGGCGCCAGGGGGGACTATGGCTACACCTTC; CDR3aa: CSVEGARGDYGYTF
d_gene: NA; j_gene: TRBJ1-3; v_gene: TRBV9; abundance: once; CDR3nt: TGTGCCAGCAGCGTAGCTCCCGGGACCGGAAACACCATATATTTT; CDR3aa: CASSVAPGTGNTIYF
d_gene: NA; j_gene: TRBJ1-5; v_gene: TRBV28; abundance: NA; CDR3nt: TGTGCCAGCAGTCAGAACCGGGCCGGGGTTCATCAGCCCCAGCATTTT; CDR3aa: CASSQNRAGVHQPQHF
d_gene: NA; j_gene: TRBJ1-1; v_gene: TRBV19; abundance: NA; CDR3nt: TGTGCCAGTAGCCGCGGGGGTCTTCACACTGAAGCTTTCTTT; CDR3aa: CASSRGGLHTEAFF
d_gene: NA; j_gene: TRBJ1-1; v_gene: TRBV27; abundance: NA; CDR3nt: TGTGCCAGCAGTTTTGGGGCAGGAGAGGGTAAAGCTTTCTTT; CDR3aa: CASSFGAGEGKAFF
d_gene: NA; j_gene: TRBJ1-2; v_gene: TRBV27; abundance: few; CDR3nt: TGTGCCACCGTACAATCTTGGGGGGAGATGGGCTATGGCTACACCTTC; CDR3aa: CATVQSWGEMGYGYTF
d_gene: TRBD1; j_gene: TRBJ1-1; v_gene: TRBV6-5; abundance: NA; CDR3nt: TGTGCCAGCAAAAGACAGGGAGGGAAGAACACTGAAGCTTTCTTT; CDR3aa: CASKRQGGKNTEAFF
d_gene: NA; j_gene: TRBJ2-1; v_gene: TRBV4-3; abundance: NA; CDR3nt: TGCGCCAGCAGCCAGTATGGACAGTTAAGACCCTACAATGAGCAGTTCTTC; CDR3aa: CASSQYGQLRPYNEQFF
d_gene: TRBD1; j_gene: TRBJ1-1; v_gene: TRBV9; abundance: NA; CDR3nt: TGTGCCAGCAGCCGGGGACAGGGATTAACGTATACTGAAGCTTTCTTT; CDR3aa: CASSRGQGLTYTEAFF
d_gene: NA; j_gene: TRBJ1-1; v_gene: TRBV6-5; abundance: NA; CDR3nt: TGTGCCAGCAGTTACCCAAAACGGGGGGCTAAGACTGAAGCTTTCTTT; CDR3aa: CASSYPKRGAKTEAFF
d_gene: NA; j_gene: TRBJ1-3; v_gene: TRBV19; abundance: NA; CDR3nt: TGTGCCAGTAGTACTACCCCCCAGGGCGCGCGAGGAAACACCATATATTTT; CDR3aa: CASSTTPQGARGNTIYF
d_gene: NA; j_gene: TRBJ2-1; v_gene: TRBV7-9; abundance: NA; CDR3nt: TGTGCCAGCAGCCCCAGGATTGGGGGGGCGACCTACAATGAGCAGTTCTTC; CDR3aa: CASSPRIGGATYNEQFF
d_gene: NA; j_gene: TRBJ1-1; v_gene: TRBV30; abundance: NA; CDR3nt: TGTGCCTGGAGTGCGACATTTAACACTGAAGCTTTCTTT; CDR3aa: CAWSATFNTEAFF
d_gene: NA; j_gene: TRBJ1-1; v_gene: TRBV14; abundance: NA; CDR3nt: TGTGCCAGCAGCCAACATGCGACGGGCACCATGAACACTGAAGCTTTCTTT; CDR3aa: CASSQHATGTMNTEAFF
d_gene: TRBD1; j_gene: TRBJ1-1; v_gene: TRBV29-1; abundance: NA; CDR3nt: TGCAGCGTCTGGACAGGGCCCTTGGAAGCTTTCTTT; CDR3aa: CSVWTGPLEAFF
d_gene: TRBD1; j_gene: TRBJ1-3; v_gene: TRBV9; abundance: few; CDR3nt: TGTGCCAGCAGTGACGACAGGGCAGGGGGAAACACCATATATTTT; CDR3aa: CASSDDRAGGNTIYF
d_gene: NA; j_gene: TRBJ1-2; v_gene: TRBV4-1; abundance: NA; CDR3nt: TGCGCCAGCAGCCAAGTACAGGGATTCTATGGCTACACCTTC; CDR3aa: CASSQVQGFYGYTF
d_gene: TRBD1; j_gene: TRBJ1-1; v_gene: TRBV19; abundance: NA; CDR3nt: TGTGCCAGTAGTACCCAACAGGGGGTGAACACTGAAGCTTTCTTT; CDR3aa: CASSTQQGVNTEAFF
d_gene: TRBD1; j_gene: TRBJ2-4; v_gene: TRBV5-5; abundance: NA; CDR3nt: TGTGCCAGCAGTTATGCCGGGACAGAAAACATTCAGTACTTC; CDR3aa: CASSYAGTENIQYF
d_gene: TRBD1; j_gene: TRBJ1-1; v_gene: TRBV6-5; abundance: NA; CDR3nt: TGTGCCAGCACCCTAACGACAGGGAGAACTGAAGCTTTCTTT; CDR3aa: CASTLTTGRTEAFF
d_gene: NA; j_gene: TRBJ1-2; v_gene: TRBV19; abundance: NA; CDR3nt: TGTGCCAGTAGTATTTGGGACGGGCCTAACTATGGCTACACCTTC; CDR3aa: CASSIWDGPNYGYTF
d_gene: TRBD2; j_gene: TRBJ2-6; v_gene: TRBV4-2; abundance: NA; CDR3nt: TGTGCCAGCAGCCAGGCAAGCGGGGGAGCCTCTGGGGCCAACGTCCTGACTTTC; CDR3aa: CASSQASGGASGANVLTF
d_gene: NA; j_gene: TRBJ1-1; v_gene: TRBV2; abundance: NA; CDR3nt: TGTGCCAGCAGTGCCTCGGGAGGACTGACTGAAGCTTTCTTT; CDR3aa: CASSASGGLTEAFF
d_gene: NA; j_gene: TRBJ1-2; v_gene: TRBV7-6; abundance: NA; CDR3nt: TGTGCCAGCAGCTTAGAGGTGCGCGGGAGAGAGGATGGCTACACCTTC; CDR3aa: CASSLEVRGREDGYTF
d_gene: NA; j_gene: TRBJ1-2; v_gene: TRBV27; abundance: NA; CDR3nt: TGTGCCAGCAGTTTGGAGGGCCCAGGGTATGGCTACACCTTC; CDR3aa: CASSLEGPGYGYTF
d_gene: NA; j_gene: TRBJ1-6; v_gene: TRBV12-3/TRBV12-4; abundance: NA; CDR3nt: TGTGCCACCCTCACCGACGGATCCCCTTCCCTCCACTTT; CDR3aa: CATLTDGSPSLHF